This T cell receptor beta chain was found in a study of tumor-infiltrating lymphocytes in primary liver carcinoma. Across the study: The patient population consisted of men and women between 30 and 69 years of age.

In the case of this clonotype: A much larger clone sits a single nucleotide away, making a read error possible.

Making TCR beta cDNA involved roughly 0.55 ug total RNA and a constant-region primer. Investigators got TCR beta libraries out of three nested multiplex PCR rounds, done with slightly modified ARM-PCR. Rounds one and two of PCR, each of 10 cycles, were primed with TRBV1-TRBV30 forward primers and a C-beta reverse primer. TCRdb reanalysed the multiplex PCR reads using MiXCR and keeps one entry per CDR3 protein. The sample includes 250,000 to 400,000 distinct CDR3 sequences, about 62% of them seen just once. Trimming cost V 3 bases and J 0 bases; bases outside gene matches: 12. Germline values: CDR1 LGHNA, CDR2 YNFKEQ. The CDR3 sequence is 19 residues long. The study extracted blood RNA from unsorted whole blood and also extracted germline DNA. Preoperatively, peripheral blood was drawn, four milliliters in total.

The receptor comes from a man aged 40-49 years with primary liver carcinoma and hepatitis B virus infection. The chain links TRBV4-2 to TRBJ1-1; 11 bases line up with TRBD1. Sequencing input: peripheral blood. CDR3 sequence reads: CASSHGRRTGGGMNTEAFF. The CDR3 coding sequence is TGTGCCAGCAGCCACGGGCGACGGACAGGGGGCGGCATGAACACTGAAGCTTTCTTT.